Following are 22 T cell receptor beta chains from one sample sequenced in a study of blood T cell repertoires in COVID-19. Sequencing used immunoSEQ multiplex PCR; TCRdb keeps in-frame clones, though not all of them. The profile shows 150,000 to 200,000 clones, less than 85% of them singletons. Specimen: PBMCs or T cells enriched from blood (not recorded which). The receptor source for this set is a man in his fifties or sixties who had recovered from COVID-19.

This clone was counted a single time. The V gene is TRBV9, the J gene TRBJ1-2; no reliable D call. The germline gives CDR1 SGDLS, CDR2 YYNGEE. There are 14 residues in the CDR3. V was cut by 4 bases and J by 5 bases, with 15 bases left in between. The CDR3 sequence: CASSPNTPQYGYTF. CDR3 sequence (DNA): TGTGCCAGCAGCCCGAATACACCCCAATATGGCTACACCTTC.

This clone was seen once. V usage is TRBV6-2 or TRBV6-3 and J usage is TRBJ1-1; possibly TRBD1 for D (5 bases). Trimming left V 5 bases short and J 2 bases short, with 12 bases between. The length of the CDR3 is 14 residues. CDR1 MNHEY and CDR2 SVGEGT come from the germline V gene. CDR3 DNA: TGTGCCAGCAGTACCGGGGGGGGTAACACTGAAGCTTTCTTT. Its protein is CASSTGGGNTEAFF.

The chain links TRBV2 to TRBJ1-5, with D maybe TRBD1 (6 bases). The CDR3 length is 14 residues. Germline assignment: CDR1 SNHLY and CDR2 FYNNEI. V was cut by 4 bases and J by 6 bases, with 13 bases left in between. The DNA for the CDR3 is TGTGCCAGCAGTGTCGGGGGGCAAGGTCAGCCCCAGCATTTT. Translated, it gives CASSVGGQGQPQHF.

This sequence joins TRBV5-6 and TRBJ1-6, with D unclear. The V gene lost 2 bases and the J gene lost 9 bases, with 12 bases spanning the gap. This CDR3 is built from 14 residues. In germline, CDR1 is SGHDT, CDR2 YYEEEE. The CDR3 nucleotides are TGTGCCAGCAGCTTTGGCAGTGGCGGTTCACCCCTCCACTTT. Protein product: CASSFGSGGSPLHF.

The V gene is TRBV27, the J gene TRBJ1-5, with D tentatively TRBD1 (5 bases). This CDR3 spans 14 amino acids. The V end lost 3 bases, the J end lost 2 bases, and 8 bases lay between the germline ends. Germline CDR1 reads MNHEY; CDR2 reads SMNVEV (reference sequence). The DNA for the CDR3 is TGTGCCAGCAGTTTGGGGGGGGGCAATCAGCCCCAGCATTTT. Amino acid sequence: CASSLGGGNQPQHF.

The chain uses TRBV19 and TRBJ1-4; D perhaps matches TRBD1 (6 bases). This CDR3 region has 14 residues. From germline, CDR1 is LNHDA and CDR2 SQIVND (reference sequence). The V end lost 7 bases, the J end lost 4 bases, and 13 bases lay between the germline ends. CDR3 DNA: TGTGCCAGTACCTACGGACAGTTTAATGAAAAACTGTTTTTT. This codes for CASTYGQFNEKLFF.

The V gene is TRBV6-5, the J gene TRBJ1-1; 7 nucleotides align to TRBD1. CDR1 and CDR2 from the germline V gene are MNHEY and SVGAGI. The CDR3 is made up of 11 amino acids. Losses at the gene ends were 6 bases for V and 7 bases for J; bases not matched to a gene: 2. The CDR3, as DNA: TGTGCCAGCAGGAGGGACAGTGAAGCTTTCTTT. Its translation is CASRRDSEAFF.

DNA for the CDR3: TGTGCCAGCAGCCAATTCTCGGGAGGGGGTGGATATTCACCCCTCCACTTT. Translation: CASSQFSGGGGYSPLHF. This chain joins TRBV3-1 (or the pseudogene TRBV3-2) and TRBJ1-6; D might be TRBD1 (6 bases). The V and J ends lost 2 bases and 8 bases respectively, with 19 bases between them. Germline CDR1 LGHDT, CDR2 YNNKEL (reference sequence). The CDR3 covers 17 residues.

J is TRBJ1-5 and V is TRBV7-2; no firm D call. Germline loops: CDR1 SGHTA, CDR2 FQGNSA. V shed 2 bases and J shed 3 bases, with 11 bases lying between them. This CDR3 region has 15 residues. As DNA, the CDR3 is TGTGCCAGCAGCTTACAGACTTCAACCAATCAGCCCCAGCATTTT. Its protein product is CASSLQTSTNQPQHF.

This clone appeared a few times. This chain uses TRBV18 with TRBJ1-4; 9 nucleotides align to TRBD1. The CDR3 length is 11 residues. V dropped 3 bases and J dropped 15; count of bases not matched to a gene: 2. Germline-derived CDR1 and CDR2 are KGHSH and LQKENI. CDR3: CASSPGQGMFF. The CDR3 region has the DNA TGTGCCAGCTCACCGGGACAGGGTATGTTTTTT.

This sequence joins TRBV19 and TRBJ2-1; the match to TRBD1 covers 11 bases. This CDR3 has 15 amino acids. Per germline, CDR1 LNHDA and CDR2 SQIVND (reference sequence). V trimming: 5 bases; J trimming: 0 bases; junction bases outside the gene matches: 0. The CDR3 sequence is CASSGTGGSYNEQFF. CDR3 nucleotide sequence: TGTGCCAGTAGTGGGACAGGGGGCTCCTACAATGAGCAGTTCTTC.

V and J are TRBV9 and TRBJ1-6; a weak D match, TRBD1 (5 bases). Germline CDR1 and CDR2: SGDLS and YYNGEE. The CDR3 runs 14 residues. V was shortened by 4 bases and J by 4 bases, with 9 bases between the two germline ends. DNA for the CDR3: TGTGCCAGCAGCTCAGCAGGGTATAATTCACCCCTCCACTTT. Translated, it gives CASSSAGYNSPLHF.

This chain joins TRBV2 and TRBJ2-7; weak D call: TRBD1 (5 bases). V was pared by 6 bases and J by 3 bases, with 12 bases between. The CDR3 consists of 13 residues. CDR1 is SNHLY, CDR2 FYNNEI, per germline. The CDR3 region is CASSQDRIYEQYF. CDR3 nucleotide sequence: TGTGCCAGCAGCCAAGACAGAATCTACGAGCAGTACTTC.

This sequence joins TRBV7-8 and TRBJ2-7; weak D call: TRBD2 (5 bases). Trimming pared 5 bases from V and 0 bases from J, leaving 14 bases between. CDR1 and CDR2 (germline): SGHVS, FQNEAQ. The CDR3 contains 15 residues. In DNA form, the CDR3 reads TGTGCCAGCAGCCCTCGGAGGTTCAGCTCCTACGAGCAGTACTTC. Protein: CASSPRRFSSYEQYF.

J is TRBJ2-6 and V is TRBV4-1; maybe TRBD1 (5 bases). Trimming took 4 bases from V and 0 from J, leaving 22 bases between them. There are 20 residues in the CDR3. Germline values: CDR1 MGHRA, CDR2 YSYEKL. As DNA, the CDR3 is TGCGCCAGCAGCCGCACGGCGACAGTTTTGGGGCCCTCTGGGGCCAACGTCCTGACTTTC. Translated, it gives CASSRTATVLGPSGANVLTF.

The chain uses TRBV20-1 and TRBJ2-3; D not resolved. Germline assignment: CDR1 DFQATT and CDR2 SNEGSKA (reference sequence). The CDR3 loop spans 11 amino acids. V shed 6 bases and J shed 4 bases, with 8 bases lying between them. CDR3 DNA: TGCAGTGCCAGCCGGGCAGATACGCAGTATTTT. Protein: CSASRADTQYF.

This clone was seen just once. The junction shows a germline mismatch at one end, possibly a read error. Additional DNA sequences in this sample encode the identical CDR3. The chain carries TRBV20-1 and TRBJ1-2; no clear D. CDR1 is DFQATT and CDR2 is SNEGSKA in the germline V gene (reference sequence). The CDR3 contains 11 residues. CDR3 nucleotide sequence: TGCAGTGCCAGAGCGGGTTATGGCTACACCTTC. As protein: CSARAGYGYTF.

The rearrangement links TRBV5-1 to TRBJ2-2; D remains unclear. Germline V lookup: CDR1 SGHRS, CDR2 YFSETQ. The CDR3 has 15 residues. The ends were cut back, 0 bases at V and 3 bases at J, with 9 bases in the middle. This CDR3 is CASSLDVPYTGELFF. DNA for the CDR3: TGCGCCAGCAGCTTGGATGTCCCGTACACCGGGGAGCTGTTTTTT.

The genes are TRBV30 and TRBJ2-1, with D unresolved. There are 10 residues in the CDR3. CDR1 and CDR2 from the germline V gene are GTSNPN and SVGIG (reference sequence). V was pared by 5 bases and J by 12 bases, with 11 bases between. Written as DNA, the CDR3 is TGTGCCTGGGCTGAGACTCGGCAGTTCTTC. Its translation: CAWAETRQFF.

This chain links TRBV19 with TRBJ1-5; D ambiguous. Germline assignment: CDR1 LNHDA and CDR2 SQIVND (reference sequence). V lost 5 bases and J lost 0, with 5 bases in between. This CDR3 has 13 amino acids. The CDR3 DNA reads TGTGCCAGTAGTCACGGTAGCAATCAGCCCCAGCATTTT. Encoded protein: CASSHGSNQPQHF. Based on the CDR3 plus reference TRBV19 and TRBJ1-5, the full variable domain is DGGITQSPKYLFRKEGQNVTLSCEQNLNHDAMYWYRQDPGQGLRLIYYSQIVNDFQKGDIAEGYSVSREKKESFPLTVTSAQKNPTAFYLCASSHGSNQPQHFGDGTRLSIL.

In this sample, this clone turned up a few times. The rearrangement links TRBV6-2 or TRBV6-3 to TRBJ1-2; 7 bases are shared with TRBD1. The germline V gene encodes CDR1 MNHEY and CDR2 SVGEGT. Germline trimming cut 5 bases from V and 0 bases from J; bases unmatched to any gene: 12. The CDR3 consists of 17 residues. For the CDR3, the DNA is TGTGCCAGCAGTACACAGGGGCTACCTGCAACTAACTATGGCTACACCTTC. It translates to CASSTQGLPATNYGYTF.

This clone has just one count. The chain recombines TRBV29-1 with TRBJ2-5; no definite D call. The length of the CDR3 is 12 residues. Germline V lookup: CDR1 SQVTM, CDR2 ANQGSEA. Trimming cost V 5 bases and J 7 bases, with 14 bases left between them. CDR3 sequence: CSVSGSLGTQYF. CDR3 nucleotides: TGCAGCGTTTCCGGGTCCCTCGGGACCCAGTACTTC.